Each of the 28 T cell receptor beta chains below was sequenced from the same sample in a study of Tregs in tolerant kidney transplant recipients. This table comes from immunoSEQ multiplex PCR, and its TCRdb copy is limited to in-frame clones, with some not included. The data contain 45,000 to 55,000 clones, around 90% of them seen just once; the ten biggest clones take up 13% to 15%. Mixed chimerism was transient after nonmyeloablative marrow transplants from related graft donors. This material consisted of CD8+ T cells from blood (PBMCs), taken 24 months after the transplant. Receptor source: a human patient who received a combined kidney and bone marrow transplant. Some of the T cells may derive from the graft donor.

This clone has a count of ten or more. The genes are TRBV10-3 and TRBJ1-6; D may be TRBD1 (6 bases). Germline values: CDR1 ENHRY, CDR2 SYGVKD. The length of the CDR3 is 14 residues. V dropped 2 bases and J dropped 6 bases, with 8 bases sitting between them. The CDR3 reads CAISEPQGNSPLHF. CDR3 nucleotides: TGTGCCATCAGTGAGCCACAGGGTAATTCACCCCTCCACTTT.

This rearrangement joins TRBV11-2 to TRBJ2-7; 8 positions agree with TRBD2. The germline gives CDR1 SGHAT, CDR2 FQNNGV. The CDR3 totals 15 residues. With V trimmed by 8 bases and J by 4 bases, 13 bases remained unmatched. As DNA, the CDR3 is TGTGCCAGCGCGCAGTCGGGGGGGCCAGGGTACGAGCAGTACTTC. It codes for CASAQSGGPGYEQYF.

This clone was detected once. The chain employs TRBV7-8 and TRBJ2-7; D might be TRBD1 (5 bases). Deletions cut 2 bases from V and 2 bases from J, with 10 bases between. The CDR3 is made up of 14 amino acids. The V gene's germline CDR1 is SGHVS and CDR2 FQNEAQ. The CDR3 region has the DNA TGTGCCAGCAGCTTATGGGCAGGGACCTACGAGCAGTACTTC. Translated, it gives CASSLWAGTYEQYF.

V usage is TRBV15 and J usage is TRBJ2-3, with TRBD2 matching over 13 bases. Germline CDR1 and CDR2: LNHNV and YYDKDF (reference sequence). The CDR3 has 19 residues. Trimming took 1 base from V and 2 from J; bases not matched to a gene: 9. DNA of the CDR3: TGTGCCACCAGCAGAGTGGGACTAGCGGGGCTGTTGGACACAGATACGCAGTATTTT. Its protein is CATSRVGLAGLLDTDTQYF.

For the CDR3, the DNA is TGTGCCACCAGCAGAGAAAGGGGGCATCAGCCCCAGCATTTT. This gives the protein CATSRERGHQPQHF. The rearrangement uses TRBV15 and TRBJ1-5, with 7 bases fitting TRBD1. V dropped 0 bases and J dropped 5; count of bases not matched to a gene: 1. The germline V gene has CDR1 LNHNV and CDR2 YYDKDF (reference sequence). CDR3 length equals 14 residues. Based on the CDR3 plus reference TRBV15 and TRBJ1-5, the full variable domain is DAMVIQNPRYQVTQFGKPVTLSCSQTLNHNVMYWYQQKSSQAPKLLFHYYDKDFNNEADTPDNFQSRRPNTSFCFLDIRSPGLGDTAMYLCATSRERGHQPQHFGDGTRLSIL.

V usage is TRBV4-1 and J usage is TRBJ2-5; D is perhaps TRBD2 (7 bases). The DNA end is a closer match to TRBJ2-7, so the J assignment may be wrong. The CDR3 loop spans 14 amino acids. The germline V gene encodes CDR1 MGHRA and CDR2 YSYEKL. CDR3 residues: CASSQVWGGAEQYF. The CDR3, as DNA: TGCGCCAGCAGCCAAGTATGGGGGGGGGCCGAGCAGTACTTC.

The J gene is TRBJ2-7, the V gene TRBV5-6; 7 bases align to TRBD2. The CDR3 length is 13 residues. After removal of 2 bases from V and 2 bases from J, the junction contained 1 base not matched to a gene. The germline gives CDR1 SGHDT, CDR2 YYEEEE. CDR3 coding DNA: TGTGCCAGCAGCTTCGGGACTACCTACGAGCAGTACTTC. It translates to CASSFGTTYEQYF.

The rearrangement uses TRBV19 and TRBJ2-5; 7 bases match TRBD2. Germline CDR1 and CDR2: LNHDA and SQIVND (reference sequence). The CDR3 runs 14 residues. The junction had 10 bases not matched to a gene; V was cut back by 7 bases and J by 5 bases. The CDR3 loop is CASTGWGGSETQYF. In DNA form, the CDR3 reads TGTGCCAGTACCGGATGGGGCGGGAGTGAGACCCAGTACTTC.

V usage is TRBV29-1 and J usage is TRBJ2-1, with 9 bases lining up with TRBD2. Germline V gene sequence: CDR1 SQVTM, CDR2 ANQGSEA. V lost 4 bases to trimming and J lost 7 bases; unmatched junction nucleotides: 5. The CDR3 contains 13 residues. CDR3 sequence: CSVVGLATNEQFF. The DNA for the CDR3 is TGCAGCGTTGTGGGACTAGCTACAAATGAGCAGTTCTTC.

The chain recombines TRBV13 with TRBJ2-3; 7 bases match TRBD1. The germline V gene has CDR1 PRHDT and CDR2 FYEKMQ (reference sequence). The CDR3 loop spans 15 amino acids. Trimming took 3 bases from V and 0 from J; bases not matched to a gene: 3. This CDR3 is CASSLRGPSTDTQYF. The CDR3 nucleotides are TGTGCCAGCAGCTTGAGGGGGCCGAGCACAGATACGCAGTATTTT.

Only a few counts were recorded for this clone. This chain links TRBV27 with TRBJ2-3, with a possible D match to TRBD1 (7 bases). This CDR3 contains 14 residues. V lost 6 bases and J lost 0, with 10 bases in between. Germline lookup yields CDR1 MNHEY and CDR2 SMNVEV (reference sequence). As DNA, the CDR3 is TGTGCCAGCAGACAGGGGACTAGCACAGATACGCAGTATTTT. Its protein product is CASRQGTSTDTQYF.

This CDR3 is CASSQEGPGQRNMDGYTF. The CDR3 DNA sequence: TGTGCCAGCAGCCAAGAGGGGCCGGGACAGAGGAATATGGATGGCTACACCTTC. V usage is TRBV14 and J usage is TRBJ1-2, with TRBD1 matching over 7 bases. Germline V gives CDR1 SGHDN, CDR2 FVKESK. The CDR3 spans 18 residues. V trimming: 0 bases; J trimming: 6 bases; junction bases outside the gene matches: 16.

The V gene is TRBV5-4, the J gene TRBJ2-7; TRBD2 matches 14 bases. J was trimmed by 6 bases and V by 0 bases; bases with no gene match: 2. The CDR3 length is 15 residues. Germline V gene lookup returns CDR1 SGHNT and CDR2 YYREEE (reference sequence). The CDR3 here is CASSLAGLAGAEQYF. The CDR3 bases are TGTGCCAGCAGCTTGGCGGGACTAGCGGGAGCCGAGCAGTACTTC.

This chain connects TRBV12-5 to TRBJ2-1; TRBD2 matches at 7 bases. CDR1 and CDR2 from the germline V gene are LGHNT and FRNRAP. The V segment lost 5 bases and the J segment 1 base; nucleotides outside the gene matches: 14. The CDR3 is 18 residues long. The DNA for the CDR3 is TGTGCTAGTGGTCCACCTTCAGACCTAGCGGAATCCTACAATGAGCAGTTCTTC. Translating gives CASGPPSDLAESYNEQFF.

This chain joins TRBV7-9 and TRBJ1-1, with TRBD1 matching 7 bases. CDR3 size: 14 residues. Germline CDR1 reads SEHNR; CDR2 reads FQNEAQ (reference sequence). The J segment lost 4 bases and the V segment lost 1 base, leaving 3 bases of the junction unmatched. In nucleotides, the CDR3 is TGTGCCAGCAGCTTAGGAGGGGGCCTCACTGAAGCTTTCTTT. Amino acid sequence: CASSLGGGLTEAFF.

The chain has TRBV4-1 and TRBJ1-6; unclear D gene. Trimming stripped 0 bases from V and 7 bases from J, with 4 bases between. The CDR3 totals 13 residues. Germline CDR1 is MGHRA and CDR2 is YSYEKL. CDR3 sequence reads: CASSQDVNSPLHF. The CDR3 nucleotides are TGCGCCAGCAGCCAAGATGTAAATTCACCCCTCCACTTT.

This chain uses TRBV7-9 with TRBJ2-3; D unresolved. V lost 7 bases and J 1 base, leaving 6 bases between the germline ends. CDR1 and CDR2 (germline): SEHNR, FQNEAQ (reference sequence). The CDR3 totals 12 residues. For the CDR3, the DNA is TGTGCCAGCACAACGGGCACAGATACGCAGTATTTT. It translates to CASTTGTDTQYF.

This chain links TRBV28 with TRBJ2-7, with a possible D match to TRBD1 (5 bases). CDR1 is MDHEN, CDR2 SYDVKM, per germline. Trimming pared 10 bases from V and 3 bases from J, leaving 10 bases between. This CDR3 has 11 residues. The CDR3: CATGAVYEQYF. CDR3 nucleotide sequence: TGTGCCACTGGGGCAGTCTACGAGCAGTACTTC. Looking up the rest from reference TRBV28 and TRBJ2-7 gives the full variable domain: DVKVTQSSRYLVKRTGEKVFLECVQDMDHENMFWYRQDPGLGLRLIYFSYDVKMKEKGDIPEGYSVSREKKERFSLILESASTNQTSMYLCATGAVYEQYFGPGTRLTVT.

The chain combines TRBV5-3 with TRBJ1-1; D remains ambiguous. TRBV5-3 is an ORF, with its function uncertain. There are 13 residues in the CDR3. Trimming removed 4 bases from V and 2 bases from J, with 9 bases in between. DNA for the CDR3: TGTGCCAGAAGCCGGATGGGCAACACTGAAGCTTTCTTT. Translating gives CARSRMGNTEAFF.

The V gene is TRBV2, the J gene TRBJ2-7, with a possible D match to TRBD2 (7 bases). This CDR3 spans 12 amino acids. Trimming took 7 bases from V and 6 from J, leaving 13 bases between them. CDR1 and CDR2 (germline): SNHLY, FYNNEI. In nucleotides, the CDR3 is TGTGCCAGCAAGGGGGGGGTGTTCGAGCAGTACTTC. The encoded protein is CASKGGVFEQYF. Full variable domain (missing parts from reference TRBV2 and TRBJ2-7): EPEVTQTPSHQVTQMGQEVILRCVPISNHLYFYWYRQILGQKVEFLVSFYNNEISEKSEIFDDQFSVERPDGSNFTLKIRSTKLEDSAMYFCASKGGVFEQYFGPGTRLTVT.

This chain links TRBV27 with TRBJ2-7; TRBD2 matches 7 bases. The CDR3 has 13 residues. V shed 2 bases, J shed 4 bases, and the junction held 2 bases outside the gene matches. Germline values: CDR1 MNHEY, CDR2 SMNVEV (reference sequence). The CDR3 loop is CASSLRAGYEQYF. The DNA of the CDR3 is TGTGCCAGCAGTTTACGAGCGGGGTACGAGCAGTACTTC.

This sequence joins TRBV7-9 and TRBJ2-5; D perhaps matches TRBD1 (5 bases). The CDR3 loop spans 16 amino acids. The germline V gene has CDR1 SEHNR and CDR2 FQNEAQ (reference sequence). With 2 bases removed from V and 3 bases from J, the gap between germline ends came to 16 bases. In DNA, the CDR3 is TGTGCCAGCAGCTTACGAAGGGGATTGGGGAAAGAGACCCAGTACTTC. Translated, it gives CASSLRRGLGKETQYF.

V is TRBV9 and J is TRBJ2-1; maybe TRBD2 (6 bases). The CDR3 is 11 amino acids. Germline values: CDR1 SGDLS, CDR2 YYNGEE. Trimming pared 4 bases from V and 12 bases from J, leaving 11 bases between. The chain's CDR3 is CASSSLGGQFF. CDR3 coding DNA: TGTGCCAGCAGCTCTCTGGGGGGGCAGTTCTTC.

This chain joins TRBV29-1 and TRBJ2-7; 10 bases are shared with TRBD1. Unmatched junction bases numbered 7, after V lost 7 bases and J lost 4 bases. The length of the CDR3 is 13 residues. The germline V gene encodes CDR1 SQVTM and CDR2 ANQGSEA. CDR3 bases: TGCAGCGCCGGGACAGGGGATTCTTACGAGCAGTACTTC. This sequence encodes CSAGTGDSYEQYF.

V is TRBV13 and J is TRBJ2-5, with D possibly TRBD2 on 6 matching bases. CDR3 length: 14 amino acids. Germline CDR1 PRHDT, CDR2 FYEKMQ (reference sequence). Trimming took 5 bases from V and 2 from J, leaving 12 bases between them. As DNA, the CDR3 is TGTGCCAGCAGCCATGGGGGGTTACAAGAGACCCAGTACTTC. Protein product: CASSHGGLQETQYF.

CDR3 region: CASSFQRKNIQYF. The CDR3 nucleotides are TGTGCCAGCAGCTTCCAGCGGAAAAACATTCAGTACTTC. V is TRBV13 and J is TRBJ2-4, with D perhaps TRBD2 (5 bases). V dropped 3 bases and J dropped 4 bases, with 7 bases sitting between them. Germline CDR1 reads PRHDT; CDR2 reads FYEKMQ (reference sequence). This CDR3 is 13 amino acids long.

V gene TRBV4-3 combines with J gene TRBJ2-1, with 8 bases aligning to TRBD2. CDR1 is LGHNA and CDR2 is YSLEER in the germline V gene. The CDR3 consists of 16 residues. V was pared by 1 base and J by 1 base, with 3 bases of the junction left unmatched. CDR3 protein: CASSQASGSSYNEQFF. CDR3 sequence (DNA): TGCGCCAGCAGCCAAGCTAGCGGGTCGTCCTACAATGAGCAGTTCTTC.

The CDR3 reads CASRAGATDTQYF. In nucleotides, the CDR3 is TGTGCCAGCAGGGCAGGGGCCACAGATACGCAGTATTTT. The rearrangement uses TRBV7-9 and TRBJ2-3, with D perhaps TRBD1 (6 bases). CDR3 length: 13 amino acids. The V gene's germline CDR1 is SEHNR and CDR2 FQNEAQ (reference sequence). The ends were cut back, 6 bases at V and 2 bases at J, with 9 bases in the middle.